This T cell receptor beta chain was sequenced during a study of T cell changes during pregnancy in multiple sclerosis (dated by TCRdb to between 2018 and 2020). About the full investigation: The study examined how the T cell repertoire changed over the course of pregnancy in women with multiple sclerosis.

As for this clone: Its antigen target is currently unknown. No much larger clone exists at a distance of one base, and base qualities are not known.

V is reduced by 4 bases and J by 5 bases, leaving a spacing of 17 bases between them. From its cysteine to its phenylalanine, the CDR3 spans 15 amino acids. CDR3 DNA only is kept here, 45 bases in frame from base 1. CDR1 and CDR2 (LGHNA, YSLEER) derive from the germline V gene. The method was the immunoSEQ multiplex PCR assay. The source is immuneACCESS, and TCRdb retained only in-frame sequences with V and J called. Part of the clones is not carried over; for the studies checked, unresolved V genes explain less than half of this, and the remainder is unexplained. The sample table records 13,000 or so clones; 88% of these occur just once. Around 9% of the sample lies in the top ten.

The sequence is built from TRBV4-3 and TRBJ1-1; the D gene is perhaps TRBD1, on 5 matching bases. The material was CD8+ T cells from peripheral blood mononuclear cells, obtained in the first trimester of pregnancy. The sequence came from a female donor with multiple sclerosis, enrolled in a pregnancy study. The DNA is TGCGCCAGCAGCCGGACCTGGGGGGGTCATACTGAAGCTTTCTTT. Its product reads: CASSRTWGGHTEAFF.